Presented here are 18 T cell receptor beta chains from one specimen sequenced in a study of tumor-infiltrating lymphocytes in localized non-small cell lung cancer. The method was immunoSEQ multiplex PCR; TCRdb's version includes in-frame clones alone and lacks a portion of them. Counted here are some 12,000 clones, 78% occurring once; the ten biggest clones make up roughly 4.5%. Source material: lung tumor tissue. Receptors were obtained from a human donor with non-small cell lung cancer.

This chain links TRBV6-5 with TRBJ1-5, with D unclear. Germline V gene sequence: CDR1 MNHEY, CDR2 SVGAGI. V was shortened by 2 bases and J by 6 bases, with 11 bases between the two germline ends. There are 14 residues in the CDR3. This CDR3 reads CASSYKGNSQPQHF. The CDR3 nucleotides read TGTGCCAGCAGTTACAAGGGAAACTCTCAGCCCCAGCATTTT.

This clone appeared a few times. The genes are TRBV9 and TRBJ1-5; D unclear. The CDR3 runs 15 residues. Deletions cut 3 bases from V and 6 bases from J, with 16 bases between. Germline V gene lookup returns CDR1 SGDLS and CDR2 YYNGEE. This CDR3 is CASSEQGLSGQPQHF. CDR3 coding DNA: TGTGCCAGCAGCGAACAAGGACTATCGGGTCAGCCCCAGCATTTT.

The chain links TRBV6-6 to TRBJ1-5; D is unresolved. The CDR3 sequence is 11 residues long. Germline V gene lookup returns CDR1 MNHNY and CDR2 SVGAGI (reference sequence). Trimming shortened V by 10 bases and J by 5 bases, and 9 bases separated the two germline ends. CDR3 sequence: CAIPLYQPQHF. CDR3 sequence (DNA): TGTGCCATCCCCCTGTATCAGCCCCAGCATTTT.

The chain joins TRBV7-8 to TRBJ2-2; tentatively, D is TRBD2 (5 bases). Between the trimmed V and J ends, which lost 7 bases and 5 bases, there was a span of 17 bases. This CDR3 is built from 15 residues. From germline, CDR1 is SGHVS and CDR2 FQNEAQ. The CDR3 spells CASTLNLGSTGELFF. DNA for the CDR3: TGTGCCAGCACCCTAAACCTGGGGAGTACCGGGGAGCTGTTTTTT.

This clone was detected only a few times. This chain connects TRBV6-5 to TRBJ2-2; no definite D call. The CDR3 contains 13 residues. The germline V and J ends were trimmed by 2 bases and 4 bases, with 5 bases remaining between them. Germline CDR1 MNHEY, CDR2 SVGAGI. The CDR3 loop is CASSYRRTGELFF. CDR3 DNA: TGTGCCAGCAGTTACCGTCGCACCGGGGAGCTGTTTTTT.

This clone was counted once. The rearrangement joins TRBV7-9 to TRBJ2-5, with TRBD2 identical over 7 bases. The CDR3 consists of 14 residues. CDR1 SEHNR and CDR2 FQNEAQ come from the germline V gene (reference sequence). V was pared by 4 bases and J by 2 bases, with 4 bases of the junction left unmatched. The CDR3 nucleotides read TGTGCCAGCAGCTCATTGGGGGGGCAAGAGACCCAGTACTTC. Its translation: CASSSLGGQETQYF.

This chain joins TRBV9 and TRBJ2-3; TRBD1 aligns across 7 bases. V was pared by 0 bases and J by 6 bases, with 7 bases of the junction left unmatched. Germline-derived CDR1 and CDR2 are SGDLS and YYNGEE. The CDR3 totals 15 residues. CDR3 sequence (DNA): TGTGCCAGCAGCGTAGAGACAGGGAGTCCCGATACGCAGTATTTT. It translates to CASSVETGSPDTQYF. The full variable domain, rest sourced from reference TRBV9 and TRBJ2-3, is DSGVTQTPKHLITATGQRVTLRCSPRSGDLSVYWYQQSLDQGLQFLIQYYNGEERAKGNILERFSAQQFPDLHSELNLSSLELGDSALYFCASSVETGSPDTQYFGPGTRLTVL.

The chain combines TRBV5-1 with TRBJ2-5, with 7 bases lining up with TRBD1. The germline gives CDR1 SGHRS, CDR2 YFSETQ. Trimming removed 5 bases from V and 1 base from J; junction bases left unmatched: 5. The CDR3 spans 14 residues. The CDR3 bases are TGCGCCAGCAGTCAGGGGGTCCTCCAAGAGACCCAGTACTTC. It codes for CASSQGVLQETQYF.

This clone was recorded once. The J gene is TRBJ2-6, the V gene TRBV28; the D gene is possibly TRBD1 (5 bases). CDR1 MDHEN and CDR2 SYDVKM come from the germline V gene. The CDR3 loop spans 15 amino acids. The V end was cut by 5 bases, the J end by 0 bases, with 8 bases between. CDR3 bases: TGTGCCAGCAGTCAAACAGGCTCTGGGGCCAACGTCCTGACTTTC. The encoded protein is CASSQTGSGANVLTF.

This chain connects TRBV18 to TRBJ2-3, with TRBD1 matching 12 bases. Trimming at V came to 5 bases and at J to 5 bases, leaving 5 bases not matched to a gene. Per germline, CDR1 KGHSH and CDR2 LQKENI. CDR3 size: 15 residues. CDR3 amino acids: CASSTRDRGRDTQYF. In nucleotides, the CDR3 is TGTGCCAGCTCAACCCGGGACAGGGGGCGAGATACGCAGTATTTT.

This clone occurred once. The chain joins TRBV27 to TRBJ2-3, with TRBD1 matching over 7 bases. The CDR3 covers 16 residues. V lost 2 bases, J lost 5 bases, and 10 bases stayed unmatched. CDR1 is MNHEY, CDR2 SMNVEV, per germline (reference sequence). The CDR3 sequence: CASSLARGTGGDTQYF. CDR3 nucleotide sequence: TGTGCCAGCAGTTTAGCCAGGGGGACGGGCGGAGATACGCAGTATTTT.

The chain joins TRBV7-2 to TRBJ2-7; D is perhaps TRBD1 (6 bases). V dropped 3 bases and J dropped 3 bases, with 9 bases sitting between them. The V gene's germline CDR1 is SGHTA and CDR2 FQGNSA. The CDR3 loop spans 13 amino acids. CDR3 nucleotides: TGTGCCAGCAGCTTGGACAGATTCTACGAGCAGTACTTC. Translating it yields CASSLDRFYEQYF.

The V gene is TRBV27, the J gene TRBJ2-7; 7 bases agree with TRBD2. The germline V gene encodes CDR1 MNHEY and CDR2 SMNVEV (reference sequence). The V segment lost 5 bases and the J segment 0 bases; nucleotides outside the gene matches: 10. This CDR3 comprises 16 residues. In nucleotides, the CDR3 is TGTGCCAGCAGTCTTCAAGCGGGGAAACGCTCCTACGAGCAGTACTTC. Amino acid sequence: CASSLQAGKRSYEQYF.

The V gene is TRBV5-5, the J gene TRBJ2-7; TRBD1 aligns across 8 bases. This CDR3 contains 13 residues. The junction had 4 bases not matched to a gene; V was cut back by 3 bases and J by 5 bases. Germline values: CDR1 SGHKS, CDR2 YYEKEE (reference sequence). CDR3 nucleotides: TGTGCCAGCAGCTCATGGACAGGGAACGAGCAGTACTTC. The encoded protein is CASSSWTGNEQYF.

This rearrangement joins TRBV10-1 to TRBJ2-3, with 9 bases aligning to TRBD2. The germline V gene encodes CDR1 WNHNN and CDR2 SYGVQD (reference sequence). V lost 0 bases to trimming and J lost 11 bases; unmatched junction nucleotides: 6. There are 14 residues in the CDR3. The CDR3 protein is CASSESVAGARQYF. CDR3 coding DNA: TGCGCCAGCAGTGAGTCGGTAGCGGGAGCGCGGCAGTATTTT.

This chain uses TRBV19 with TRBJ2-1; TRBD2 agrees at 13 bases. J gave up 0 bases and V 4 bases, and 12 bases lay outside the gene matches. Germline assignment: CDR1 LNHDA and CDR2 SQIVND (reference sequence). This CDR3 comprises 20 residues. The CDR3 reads CASSRIPGLAGRSSYNEQFF. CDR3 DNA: TGTGCCAGTAGTAGAATACCGGGACTAGCGGGGAGGAGCTCCTACAATGAGCAGTTCTTC. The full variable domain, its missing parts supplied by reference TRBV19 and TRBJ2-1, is DGGITQSPKYLFRKEGQNVTLSCEQNLNHDAMYWYRQDPGQGLRLIYYSQIVNDFQKGDIAEGYSVSREKKESFPLTVTSAQKNPTAFYLCASSRIPGLAGRSSYNEQFFGPGTRLTVL.

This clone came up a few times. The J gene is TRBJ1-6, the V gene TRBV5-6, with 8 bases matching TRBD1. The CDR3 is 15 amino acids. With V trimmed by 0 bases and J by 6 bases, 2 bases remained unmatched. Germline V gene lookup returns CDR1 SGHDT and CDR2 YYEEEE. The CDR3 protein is CASSLVQGANSPLHF. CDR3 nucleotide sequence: TGTGCCAGCAGCTTGGTGCAGGGGGCTAATTCACCCCTCCACTTT.

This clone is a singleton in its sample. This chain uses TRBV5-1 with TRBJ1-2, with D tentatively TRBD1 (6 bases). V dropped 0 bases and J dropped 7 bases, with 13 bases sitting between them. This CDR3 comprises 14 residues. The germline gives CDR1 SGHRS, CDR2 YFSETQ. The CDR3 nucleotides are TGCGCCAGCAGCTTGGCAGGGGTGGCGAGTGGCTACACCTTC. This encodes CASSLAGVASGYTF.